This T cell receptor (beta chain) was sequenced for a study of CD8+ T cells in alopecia areata. This clone was seen more than once but under ten times. Its antigen is not known. RNA was isolated and reverse transcribed to cDNA, the sequencing template. Sequenced by immunoSEQ multiplex PCR; TCRdb stores in-frame clones only, minus some. This sample carries over 150,000 clones, roughly 65% of them seen once, and the ten largest clones take under 2%. The study, taken as a whole, reports: Affected scalp, especially in alopecia totalis/universalis, had a higher clonality than normal scalp did.

The V end lost 8 bases, the J end lost 8 bases, and 12 bases lay between the germline ends. The CDR3 spans 11 residues. In germline, CDR1 is MNHEY, CDR2 SVGAGI. The TCR comes from a human donor with alopecia areata. The V gene is TRBV6-5, the J gene TRBJ1-2; D is perhaps TRBD1 (5 bases). The sample consisted of CD4+ T cells sorted from blood, taken at week 0. The DNA of the CDR3 is TGTGCCAGCCAGGGACGGGGCGGCTACACCTTC. The encoded protein is CASQGRGGYTF.